One and the same sample provided the 14 T cell receptor beta chains below, sequenced in a study of blood T cell repertoires in COVID-19. Generated by immunoSEQ multiplex PCR, the TCRdb table keeps only in-frame clones and is missing some. Among some 150,000 clones, just under 85% were seen once, and the ten largest hold about 3%. Sequencing was performed on peripheral blood. The receptors originated from a woman aged 40-49 years with active or convalescent COVID-19.

The chain has TRBV29-1 and TRBJ1-2; no reliable D call. The CDR3 spans 12 residues. Deletions cut 0 bases from V and 8 bases from J, with 10 bases between. The germline V gene encodes CDR1 SQVTM and CDR2 ANQGSEA. The CDR3, as DNA: TGCAGCGTTGAAGAAACTGCTAGCGGCTACACCTTC. It encodes CSVEETASGYTF.

In its sample, this clone was seen once. V and J are TRBV11-2 and TRBJ1-1, with D possibly being TRBD1 (6 bases). In germline, CDR1 is SGHAT, CDR2 FQNNGV. The CDR3 covers 15 residues. Between the trimmed V and J ends, which lost 4 bases and 1 base, there was a span of 13 bases. The CDR3 sequence: CASSSLQGRNTEAFF. CDR3 coding DNA: TGTGCCAGCAGCTCCCTACAGGGTAGGAACACTGAAGCTTTCTTT.

This clone ranks as medium-sized (0.01 to 0.1%). This chain uses TRBV5-1 with TRBJ1-1; D is perhaps TRBD1 (6 bases). The germline V gene encodes CDR1 SGHRS and CDR2 YFSETQ. The V and J ends lost 5 bases and 4 bases respectively, with 15 bases between them. This CDR3 is built from 14 residues. CDR3 in amino acids: CASRATGMSTEAFF. CDR3 DNA: TGCGCCAGCAGGGCCACAGGGATGAGCACTGAAGCTTTCTTT.

CDR3 sequence: CASSQNDRRKFF. CDR3 nucleotide sequence: TGCGCCAGCAGCCAAAACGACAGAAGGAAGTTCTTC. This rearrangement joins TRBV4-1 to TRBJ2-1; tentative D call: TRBD1 (5 bases). Between the trimmed V and J ends, which lost 2 bases and 14 bases, there was a span of 13 bases. The CDR3 totals 12 residues. CDR1 MGHRA and CDR2 YSYEKL come from the germline V gene.

The genes are TRBV6-2 or TRBV6-3 and TRBJ1-4; D is undetermined. CDR3 size: 13 residues. Deletions cut 6 bases from V and 8 bases from J, with 13 bases between. CDR1 and CDR2 from the germline V gene are MNHEY and SVGEGT. CDR3 sequence: CASSFAGKEKLFF. In DNA, the CDR3 is TGTGCCAGCAGCTTCGCGGGCAAAGAAAAACTGTTTTTT.

The rearrangement joins TRBV11-2 to TRBJ1-1; 7 bases line up with TRBD1. In germline, CDR1 is SGHAT, CDR2 FQNNGV. The ends lost 4 bases at V and 11 bases at J; junction bases unmatched: 7. The CDR3 consists of 12 residues. The DNA for the CDR3 is TGTGCCAGCAGCTCACAGGGGATCGACGCTTTCTTT. Its protein is CASSSQGIDAFF.

The chain combines TRBV7-2 with TRBJ2-5, with TRBD1 matching 8 bases. Germline V lookup: CDR1 SGHTA, CDR2 FQGNSA. The junction had 9 bases not matched to a gene; V was cut back by 5 bases and J by 1 base. The CDR3 covers 16 residues. CDR3 bases: TGTGCCAGCAGCCTCAGGACAGGGAAGATCCAAGAGACCCAGTACTTC. Protein: CASSLRTGKIQETQYF.

V gene TRBV7-9 combines with J gene TRBJ1-4; D might be TRBD1 (6 bases). CDR3 length equals 13 residues. CDR1 SEHNR and CDR2 FQNEAQ come from the germline V gene (reference sequence). The V gene lost 5 bases and the J gene lost 8 bases, with 12 bases spanning the gap. The DNA of the CDR3 is TGTGCCAGCAGCGGGGGCCCGAGCGAAAAACTGTTTTTT. Its protein product is CASSGGPSEKLFF.

The chain recombines TRBV30 with TRBJ1-6, with TRBD1 as a possible D gene (5 bases). CDR3 length: 11 amino acids. Trimming shortened V by 4 bases and J by 10 bases, and 8 bases separated the two germline ends. CDR1 and CDR2 (germline): GTSNPN, SVGIG (reference sequence). As DNA, the CDR3 is TGTGCCTGGAACAGGTGGTCACCCCTCCACTTT. Translating gives CAWNRWSPLHF.

This sequence joins TRBV6-5 and TRBJ1-1; D uncertain. V lost 9 bases and J 4 bases, leaving 18 bases between the germline ends. This CDR3 contains 14 residues. Germline V gene lookup returns CDR1 MNHEY and CDR2 SVGAGI. The CDR3, as DNA: TGTGCCAGTGGACGGGTAACGGGAGGCACTGAAGCTTTCTTT. This translates into CASGRVTGGTEAFF.

The V gene is TRBV9, the J gene TRBJ2-6; TRBD2 matches 8 bases. The J segment lost 0 bases and the V segment lost 0 bases, leaving 8 bases of the junction unmatched. The CDR3 is 19 residues long. From germline, CDR1 is SGDLS and CDR2 YYNGEE. DNA of the CDR3: TGTGCCAGCAGCGTAGAACGGGGGGGGCGCAGCTCTGGGGCCAACGTCCTGACTTTC. It encodes CASSVERGGRSSGANVLTF.

In its sample, this clone was seen once. The V call is TRBV5-4, the J call TRBJ1-1, with unresolved D. CDR1 is SGHNT and CDR2 is YYREEE in the germline V gene (reference sequence). Trimming took off 0 bases at V and 3 bases at J, with 9 bases between the two ends. The CDR3 runs to 14 residues. The DNA of the CDR3 is TGTGCCAGCAGCTTGGGTGGGGAGTACACTGAAGCTTTCTTT. It encodes CASSLGGEYTEAFF. Filled out from reference TRBV5-4 and TRBJ1-1, the complete variable domain reads ETGVTQSPTHLIKTRGQQVTLRCSSQSGHNTVSWYQQALGQGPQFIFQYYREEENGRGNFPPRFSGLQFPNYSSELNVNALELDDSALYLCASSLGGEYTEAFFGQGTRLTVV.

The chain links TRBV28 to TRBJ1-5; D is uncertain. Germline CDR1 and CDR2: MDHEN and SYDVKM. This CDR3 is 13 amino acids long. Trimming shortened V by 3 bases and J by 4 bases, and 7 bases separated the two germline ends. The CDR3 here is CASSFFGNQPQHF. Written as DNA, the CDR3 is TGTGCCAGCAGTTTTTTCGGGAATCAGCCCCAGCATTTT.

DNA of the CDR3: TGTGCCAGCAGCTCCGGACAGGGAAATCAGCCCCAGCATTTT. This encodes CASSSGQGNQPQHF. This chain joins TRBV7-9 and TRBJ1-5, with TRBD1 matching over 8 bases. The CDR3 extends over 14 amino acids. Unmatched junction bases numbered 3, after V lost 4 bases and J lost 4 bases. CDR1 and CDR2 from the germline V gene are SEHNR and FQNEAQ (reference sequence).